Below, 22 T cell receptor beta chains from the same sample are listed, as sequenced in a study of blood T cell repertoires in COVID-19 (dated by TCRdb to 2020 to 2022). The receptor library was made with the immunoSEQ multiplex PCR assay. TCRdb took this table from immuneACCESS and kept in-frame rearrangements with V and J called. Such tables lack part of the clones; where checked against another copy, unresolved V genes explain under half of the gap, and the rest is unexplained. This sample has approximately 210,000 clones in its table, and over 80% of those were observed once. Around 2.5% of the sample lies in the top ten. The sample was peripheral blood. The source of these receptors is a woman aged 70-85 years with active or convalescent COVID-19.

The genes are TRBV4-2 and TRBJ1-4; no clear D. The CDR3 is 16 residues long. The V and J ends lost 0 bases and 7 bases respectively, with 15 bases between them. Germline CDR1 and CDR2: LGHNA and YNFKEQ. In DNA form, the CDR3 reads TGTGCCAGCAGCCAAGATATTGGAGGCGGGAGTGAAAAACTGTTTTTT. The encoded protein is CASSQDIGGGSEKLFF.

The J gene is TRBJ1-1, the V gene TRBV12-3 or TRBV12-4; TRBD1 agrees at 7 bases. The CDR3 has 13 amino acids. Trimming cost V 8 bases and J 5 bases; bases outside gene matches: 8. The CDR3 loop reads CASRQGGWTEAFF. CDR3 DNA: TGTGCCAGCCGACAGGGAGGATGGACTGAAGCTTTCTTT.

The chain employs TRBV19 and TRBJ1-2; 10 nucleotides align to TRBD1. Trimming removed 1 base from V and 8 bases from J; junction bases left unmatched: 4. The CDR3 spans 14 residues. CDR1 is LNHDA and CDR2 is SQIVND in the germline V gene (reference sequence). CDR3 protein: CASSIGQGAWGYTF. CDR3 nucleotides: TGTGCCAGTAGTATAGGACAGGGGGCGTGGGGCTACACCTTC. Full variable domain (rest looked up from reference TRBV19 and TRBJ1-2): DGGITQSPKYLFRKEGQNVTLSCEQNLNHDAMYWYRQDPGQGLRLIYYSQIVNDFQKGDIAEGYSVSREKKESFPLTVTSAQKNPTAFYLCASSIGQGAWGYTFGSGTRLTVV.

The V gene is TRBV18, the J gene TRBJ2-5; TRBD2 aligns across 7 bases. V shed 3 bases and J 4 bases; nucleotides not matched to a gene: 5. The CDR3 covers 14 residues. CDR1 KGHSH and CDR2 LQKENI come from the germline V gene. CDR3 in DNA: TGTGCCAGCTCACCGGAGGGCGGGGGAGAGACCCAGTACTTC. It is translated as CASSPEGGGETQYF.

This clone was observed once. The chain uses TRBV7-9 and TRBJ1-5; D is perhaps TRBD1 (6 bases). This CDR3 has 15 residues. V gave up 1 base and J gave up 6 bases, with 13 bases separating them. Germline CDR1 is SEHNR and CDR2 is FQNEAQ (reference sequence). CDR3 residues: CASSLDGGASQPQHF. CDR3 bases: TGTGCCAGCAGCTTAGATGGGGGGGCTAGTCAGCCCCAGCATTTT.

This clone was counted a single time. The chain employs TRBV10-2 and TRBJ1-2; TRBD1 matches at 9 bases. This CDR3 comprises 15 residues. Trimming removed 6 bases from V and 2 bases from J; junction bases left unmatched: 7. The germline gives CDR1 WSHSY, CDR2 SAAADI. CDR3 loop: CASSPGQGENYGYTF. The DNA of the CDR3 is TGCGCCAGCAGCCCGGGACAGGGTGAAAACTATGGCTACACCTTC.

The chain recombines TRBV11-2 with TRBJ1-4; no clear D. Trimming took off 2 bases at V and 5 bases at J, with 9 bases between the two ends. The CDR3 extends over 14 amino acids. In germline, CDR1 is SGHAT, CDR2 FQNNGV. The CDR3 loop is CASSLRGVNEKLFF. The CDR3 DNA follows: TGTGCCAGCAGCTTACGGGGAGTGAATGAAAAACTGTTTTTT.

V and J are TRBV5-1 and TRBJ2-7; 9 bases agree with TRBD2. The CDR3 length is 15 residues. V shed 2 bases and J 2 bases; nucleotides not matched to a gene: 5. Germline-derived CDR1 and CDR2 are SGHRS and YFSETQ. The CDR3 spells CASSLTSGSAYEQYF. The DNA of the CDR3 is TGCGCCAGCAGCTTAACTAGCGGGTCGGCCTACGAGCAGTACTTC.

The chain couples TRBV6-5 to TRBJ1-1; possible D gene TRBD1, 5 bases. The CDR3 totals 13 residues. Germline V gene sequence: CDR1 MNHEY, CDR2 SVGAGI. V was trimmed by 6 bases and J by 5 bases, leaving 13 bases between them. The CDR3: CASSPGLHTEAFF. For the CDR3, the DNA is TGTGCCAGCAGCCCGGGACTACATACTGAAGCTTTCTTT.

This clone was counted only a few times. The gene calls are TRBV11-2 and TRBJ2-3; the D gene is possibly TRBD2 (5 bases). V was trimmed by 1 base and J by 0 bases, leaving 11 bases between them. The germline gives CDR1 SGHAT, CDR2 FQNNGV. This CDR3 has 16 amino acids. As DNA, the CDR3 is TGTGCCAGCAGCTTAGGAGCGGAAACTAGCACAGATACGCAGTATTTT. Its protein product is CASSLGAETSTDTQYF.

CDR3 sequence reads: CASSSTGGRETQYF. In DNA form, the CDR3 reads TGTGCCAGCAGCTCGACAGGGGGTAGGGAGACCCAGTACTTC. V gene TRBV7-3 combines with J gene TRBJ2-5; TRBD1 agrees at 9 bases. With V trimmed by 4 bases and J by 5 bases, 5 bases remained unmatched. Germline CDR1 is SGHTA and CDR2 is FQGTGA. This CDR3 spans 14 amino acids.

The chain recombines TRBV13 with TRBJ2-1; D remains unclear. CDR3 length equals 13 residues. Germline assignment: CDR1 PRHDT and CDR2 FYEKMQ (reference sequence). V gave up 0 bases and J gave up 8 bases, with 8 bases separating them. The CDR3 region has the DNA TGTGCCAGCAGCTTAGGGTCGAGCGATGAGCAGTTCTTC. It encodes CASSLGSSDEQFF.

The chain has TRBV4-2 and TRBJ2-3; the match to TRBD2 covers 11 bases. This CDR3 is 18 amino acids long. Per the germline V gene, CDR1 is LGHNA and CDR2 is YNFKEQ. V trimming: 3 bases; J trimming: 4 bases; junction bases outside the gene matches: 12. CDR3 in amino acids: CASSQLSFSGRASDTQYF. Written as DNA, the CDR3 is TGTGCCAGCAGCCAGTTGTCCTTTAGCGGGAGGGCCTCAGATACGCAGTATTTT.

Here the CDR3 DNA reads TGTGCCACCAGCGAAGACAGGGGCGGGGGAGAGACCCAGTACTTC. As protein: CATSEDRGGGETQYF. The chain couples TRBV15 to TRBJ2-5, with D perhaps TRBD1 (8 bases). From germline, CDR1 is LNHNV and CDR2 YYDKDF (reference sequence). There are 15 residues in the CDR3. V lost 5 bases and J lost 4, with 17 bases in between. Using reference TRBV15 and TRBJ2-5 for the parts outside the CDR3, the full variable domain is DAMVIQNPRYQVTQFGKPVTLSCSQTLNHNVMYWYQQKSSQAPKLLFHYYDKDFNNEADTPDNFQSRRPNTSFCFLDIRSPGLGDTAMYLCATSEDRGGGETQYFGPGTRLLVL.

The chain is built from TRBV5-8 and TRBJ1-2; D is unclear. The germline V gene has CDR1 SGHTS and CDR2 YDEGEE. Trimming cost V 0 bases and J 7 bases, with 13 bases left between them. This CDR3 spans 14 amino acids. The CDR3 DNA sequence: TGTGCCAGCAGCTTGGGCGGAGTAGAGGGTGGCTACACCTTC. This codes for CASSLGGVEGGYTF.

This clone was recorded only once. The chain links TRBV5-5 to TRBJ2-3, with 7 bases lining up with TRBD2. CDR1 and CDR2 (germline): SGHKS, YYEKEE (reference sequence). After removal of 1 base from V and 3 bases from J, the junction contained 8 bases not matched to a gene. The CDR3 has 16 residues. The CDR3: CASSLLAGAPTDTQYF. The CDR3 bases are TGTGCCAGCAGCTTGCTGGCGGGAGCCCCGACAGATACGCAGTATTTT.

The V and J genes are TRBV7-9 and TRBJ1-4; TRBD1 matches 8 bases. Germline V lookup: CDR1 SEHNR, CDR2 FQNEAQ (reference sequence). The V segment lost 5 bases and the J segment 7 bases; nucleotides outside the gene matches: 9. The CDR3 runs to 15 residues. The CDR3 loop is CASSVARGRGEKLFF. CDR3 DNA sequence: TGTGCCAGCAGCGTCGCCAGGGGGCGAGGTGAAAAACTGTTTTTT.

The chain couples TRBV28 to TRBJ1-2, with D maybe TRBD1 (5 bases). Germline loops: CDR1 MDHEN, CDR2 SYDVKM. V lost 7 bases and J lost 8, with 11 bases in between. CDR3 length: 11 residues. CDR3 sequence (DNA): TGTGCCAGCATCGGGGGGACCGGCTACACCTTC. Amino acids: CASIGGTGYTF.

CDR3 nucleotide sequence: TGTGCCAGCAAAAGATCCGGGACAGGGAACCGAGAGACCCAGTACTTC. Translation gives CASKRSGTGNRETQYF. The V and J genes are TRBV27 and TRBJ2-5, with 9 bases fitting TRBD1. J gave up 4 bases and V 7 bases, and 13 bases lay outside the gene matches. Germline loops: CDR1 MNHEY, CDR2 SMNVEV (reference sequence). CDR3 length: 16 amino acids.

CDR3 sequence reads: CASSPWQGGKNEQFF. The CDR3, as DNA: TGTGCCAGCAGCCCCTGGCAAGGGGGCAAAAATGAGCAGTTCTTC. The chain recombines TRBV7-8 with TRBJ2-1, with 7 bases that match TRBD1. This CDR3 is built from 15 residues. CDR1 is SGHVS and CDR2 is FQNEAQ in the germline V gene. V shed 5 bases and J 7 bases; nucleotides not matched to a gene: 11.

This clone was observed a handful of times. V is TRBV7-2 and J is TRBJ1-4, with TRBD1 matching over 11 bases. Germline V gene data show CDR1 as SGHTA and CDR2 as FQGNSA. The V segment lost 5 bases and the J segment 8 bases; nucleotides outside the gene matches: 10. The length of the CDR3 is 16 residues. The CDR3 region is CASSPQIGTGGEKLFF. The CDR3, as DNA: TGTGCCAGCAGCCCTCAGATCGGGACAGGGGGGGAAAAACTGTTTTTT.

A few counts support this clone. The chain has TRBV7-4 and TRBJ1-6; D possibly corresponds to TRBD1 (5 bases). V lost 2 bases to trimming and J lost 5 bases, with 13 bases between them. This CDR3 is 16 amino acids long. Germline V gives CDR1 SGHVT, CDR2 SQSDAQ. DNA of the CDR3: TGTGCCAGCAGCTTACCCGCAGGGTTTAATAATTCACCCCTCCACTTT. Amino acid sequence: CASSLPAGFNNSPLHF.